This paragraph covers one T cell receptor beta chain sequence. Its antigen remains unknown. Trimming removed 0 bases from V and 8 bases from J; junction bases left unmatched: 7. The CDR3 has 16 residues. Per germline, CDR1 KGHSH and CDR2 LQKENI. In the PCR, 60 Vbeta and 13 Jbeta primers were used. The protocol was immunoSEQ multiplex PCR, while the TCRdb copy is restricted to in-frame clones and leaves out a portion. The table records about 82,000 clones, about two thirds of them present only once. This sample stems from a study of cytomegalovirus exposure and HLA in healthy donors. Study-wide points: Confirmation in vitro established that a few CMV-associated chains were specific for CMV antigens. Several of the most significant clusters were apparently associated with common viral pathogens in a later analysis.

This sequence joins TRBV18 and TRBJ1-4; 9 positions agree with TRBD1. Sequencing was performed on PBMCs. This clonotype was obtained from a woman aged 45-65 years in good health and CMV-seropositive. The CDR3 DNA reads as TGTGCCAGCTCACCACCTGGACAGGGGAGGGGAGAAAAACTGTTTTTT. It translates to CASSPPGQGRGEKLFF.